This TCR beta chain was captured by sequencing in a study of blood T cell repertoires in COVID-19. The wider study: Researchers got acute and convalescent COVID-19 samples from the United States, Italy and Spain. Nucleic acid was either cDNA or gDNA, and it came from T cells, B-cell-depleted T cells, or PBMCs.

CDR3 length equals 15 residues. The V gene's germline CDR1 is SGHDN and CDR2 FVKESK. Trimming pared 1 base from V and 1 base from J, leaving 9 bases between. Profiled with immunoSEQ multiplex PCR; TCRdb holds only in-frame clones, not every one. The table has about 250,000 clones, 88% seen once. Donors in Cohort 3 counted as recovered after two negative PCRs, clearance, or symptom resolution. J is TRBJ2-3 and V is TRBV14; D perhaps matches TRBD1 (5 bases). The sample taken for sequencing was PBMCs or T cells enriched from blood (not recorded which). The TCR originated in a woman in her fifties or sixties who had recovered from COVID-19. The CDR3 region is CASSQGGAGTDTQYF. The DNA of the CDR3 is TGTGCCAGCAGCCAAGGGGGCGCTGGCACAGATACGCAGTATTTT.